The clone carrying this TCR beta chain was recorded at least ten times. Its antigen is still unknown. The authors built TCR beta libraries using iRepertoire HTBI primers and Arm-PCR of CDR3 regions. TCRdb used MiXCR to reprocess the multiplex PCR reads, holding one entry per CDR3 protein. The table lists approximately 230,000 distinct CDR3 sequences, around 17% of them singletons. As for time point: newly diagnosed GD, antithyroid drugs for less than 3 months. There was RNA extracted from PBMCs, and the TCR library was made from it. This sample was included in a study of regulatory T cells in long-lasting Graves disease. Findings of the study overall: With a small sample size, accuracy may have been reduced. More public clonotypes were shared by persistent patients (2,741) than by new patients (fewer than 1,000).

This CDR3 contains 13 residues. Germline V gives CDR1 SGHRS, CDR2 YFSETQ. V was cut by 0 bases and J by 6 bases, with 10 bases left in between. The receptor's source is a female donor with Graves disease. The J gene is TRBJ2-7, the V gene TRBV5-1; the D is unclear. The source material was peripheral blood mononuclear cells (PBMCs), sampled at new diagnosis, from a patient treated with antithyroid drugs. DNA for the CDR3: TGCGCCAGCAGCTTGGAGGTAGGCACCGAGCAGTACTTC. Translation: CASSLEVGTEQYF. The full variable domain, with the rest looked up from reference TRBV5-1 and TRBJ2-7, is KAGVTQTPRYLIKTRGQQVTLSCSPISGHRSVSWYQQTPGQGLQFLFEYFSETQRNKGNFPGRFSGRQFSNSRSEMNVSTLELGDSALYLCASSLEVGTEQYFGPGTRLTVT.